This T cell receptor beta chain was sequenced for a study of blood T cell repertoires in COVID-19 (dated by TCRdb to 2018 to 2020). About the study as a whole: Collaborator samples came from the United States, Italy and Spain and covered acute and convalescent phases of COVID-19. The material from the prospective study consisted of cDNA or gDNA derived from T cells, B-cell-depleted T cells, or PBMCs. The dataset comprised deeply sampled blood TCRbeta repertoires from subjects exposed to, actively infected with, or recovered from COVID-19. The repertoires were made available in a free public database intended to serve as a resource for research on the immune response to SARS-CoV-2. The samples were drawn from the first 160 participants of the ongoing ImmuneRACE study and from 1,254 subjects provided by 6 global collaborators. Sample metadata almost always included a de-identified subject ID, COVID-19 status, age in years and sex. Where HLA class I and class II types were available, the types were taken from metadata supplied by the sample provider, not from assay-based typing. General findings and caveats noted by the study authors: Clinical and demographic metadata were provided uncurated, with the amount varying by source and participant.

TCRbeta CDR3 regions were amplified from genomic DNA using the immunoSEQ Assay, a bias-controlled multiplex PCR. The authors processed their data as follows. Nucleated cell counts per sample were estimated from amplification of reference gene primers within the assay. To quantify the absolute abundance of each unique TCRbeta CDR3 rearrangement, sequence reads were collapsed and filtered. Productive Simpson clonality was computed per sample as the square root of Simpson's diversity index over productive rearrangements. TCRdb took this table from immuneACCESS and kept in-frame rearrangements with V and J called. Such tables lack part of the clones; where checked against another copy, unresolved V genes explain under half of the gap, and the rest is unexplained. D and trimming were read from the DNA, whereas the V and J calls and clone size are those reported in that table. This sample gives 270,000 or so clones in total; approximately 90% of them show up just once. Approximately 2.4% of the sample is taken by the ten largest.

For this chain, trimming is 2 bases at the V end and 0 bases at the J end, and the number of junction bases without a gene match is 10. The CDR3 contains 17 residues, cysteine and phenylalanine counted. CDR3 DNA is the only sequence kept; it has 51 bases, read in frame from the first base. The germline V gene (reference sequence) yields SEHNR for CDR1 and FQNEAQ for CDR2. Enrolling through a virtual design, the prospective study's participants ranged in age from roughly 18 to 100 years and lived across roughly 24 United States geographic areas. In the prospective study, participants were assigned to cohorts based on the clinical history participants reported in a screening survey and a study questionnaire. Mobile phlebotomists in the prospective study collected whole blood, serum and a nasopharyngeal or oropharyngeal swab from every participant. Participants in the prospective study had the option to provide additional blood draws and questionnaires over an approximately 2-month period. Blood samples from the prospective study were shipped frozen or at room temperature prior to DNA extraction.

As regards this clone: Its antigen is still unknown. Nothing much larger sits one base from this clone, and base qualities are not available.

The sequenced material came from PBMCs or T cells enriched from blood (not recorded which). The sequence links TRBV7-9 to TRBJ2-7; 7 nucleotides in the junction match TRBD2. This clonotype was obtained from a woman between 35 and 50 years old with acute COVID-19. The DNA reads as follows: TGTGCCAGCAGCTTAAACATGCGGGGAGGGAGCTCCTACGAGCAGTACTTC. This translates into CASSLNMRGGSSYEQYF.